This entry describes one T cell receptor (beta chain). The sample belongs to a study of graft-versus-host responses after intestinal transplantation. Study background: Anti-thymocyte globulin induction was given to all recipients, followed by tacrolimus and steroids for roughly 3 years.

Trimming at V came to 4 bases and at J to 10 bases, leaving 11 bases not matched to a gene. The length of the CDR3 is 15 residues. Germline V gives CDR1 SGHKS, CDR2 YYEKEE (reference sequence). Generated by immunoSEQ multiplex PCR, the TCRdb table keeps only in-frame clones and is missing some. This sample has roughly 60,000 clones, with 90% to 95% found just once. The material was PBMCs, obtained around 120 days after intestinal transplantation. The origin of this receptor is a human patient who received an intestinal transplant, so some T cells may come from the graft donor. V and J are TRBV5-5 and TRBJ1-6; TRBD1 aligns across 7 bases. The DNA for the CDR3 is TGTGCCAGCAGCGAGGGACAGCGGCCGCACTCACCCCTCCACTTT. This codes for CASSEGQRPHSPLHF.